This T cell receptor beta chain was identified during a study of OX40 agonist ivuxolimab in advanced cancers. Background on the study: The dose-escalation cohort was over 65% male, with a mean age of approximately 62 years, ranging roughly 20 to 90.

The CDR3 is made up of 13 amino acids. Germline V gene sequence: CDR1 SEHNR, CDR2 FQNEAQ (reference sequence). Deletions cut 0 bases from V and 6 bases from J, with 5 bases between. TCRdb keeps only in-frame clones here, not all; method: immunoSEQ multiplex PCR. The data show about 73,000 clones, around 90% seen once. The TCR was taken from an adult with an advanced solid tumor such as melanoma, head and neck, liver or kidney cancer. Sequenced here: CD4+ or CD8+ T cells sorted from blood, sampled in a trial of the OX40 agonist ivuxolimab. V and J are TRBV7-9 and TRBJ2-2, with D perhaps TRBD1 (5 bases). CDR3 sequence: CASSLAGAGELFF. The CDR3 region has the DNA TGTGCCAGCAGCTTAGCAGGGGCCGGGGAGCTGTTTTTT.